This paragraph reports one TCR beta chain. J was trimmed by 5 bases and V by 6 bases; bases with no gene match: 8. Per germline, CDR1 MNHEY and CDR2 SVGAGI. This CDR3 is built from 15 residues. This specimen belongs to a study of beta chain features in type 1 diabetes. Per donor, one heparinised blood draw averaged roughly 120 mL. The sequenced template was cDNA made from the entire isolated RNA. TCRdb's table, derived via immunoSEQ multiplex PCR, lists solely in-frame clones and lacks some. In the table there are 250,000 to 300,000 clones, 8% of which are singletons. The sample was central memory CD4+ T cells from blood. The chain combines TRBV6-5 with TRBJ2-5, with TRBD1 matching over 11 bases. The clonotype was recovered from a woman younger than 30 in good health. CDR3 nucleotides: TGTGCCAGCAGCCTTTGGACAGGGGGCTTGGAGACCCAGTACTTC. Amino acid sequence: CASSLWTGGLETQYF.